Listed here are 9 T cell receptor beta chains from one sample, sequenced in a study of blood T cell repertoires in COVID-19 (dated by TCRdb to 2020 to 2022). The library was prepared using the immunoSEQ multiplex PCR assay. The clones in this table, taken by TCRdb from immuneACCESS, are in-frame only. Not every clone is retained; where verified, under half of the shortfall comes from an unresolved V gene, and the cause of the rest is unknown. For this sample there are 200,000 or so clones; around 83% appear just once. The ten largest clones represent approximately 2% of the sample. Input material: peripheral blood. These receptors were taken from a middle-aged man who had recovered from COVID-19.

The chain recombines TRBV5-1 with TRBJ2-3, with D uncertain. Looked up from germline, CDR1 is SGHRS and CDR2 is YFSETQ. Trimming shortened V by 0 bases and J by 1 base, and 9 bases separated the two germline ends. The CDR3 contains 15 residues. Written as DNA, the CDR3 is TGCGCCAGCAGCTTGGGACAATTCGGCACAGATACGCAGTATTTT. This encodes CASSLGQFGTDTQYF.

For the CDR3, the DNA is TGTGCCAGCAGTTGGGCTAGCGGGAGCTTAGAGACCCAGTACTTC. The encoded protein is CASSWASGSLETQYF. The J gene is TRBJ2-5, the V gene TRBV2, with 10 positions matching TRBD2. Germline values: CDR1 SNHLY, CDR2 FYNNEI. The length of the CDR3 is 15 residues. V dropped 5 bases and J dropped 4; count of bases not matched to a gene: 7.

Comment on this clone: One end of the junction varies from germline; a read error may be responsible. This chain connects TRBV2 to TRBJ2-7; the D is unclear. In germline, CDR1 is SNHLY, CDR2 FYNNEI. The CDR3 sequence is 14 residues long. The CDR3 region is CASREDIAYYEQYF. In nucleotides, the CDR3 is TGTGCCAGCAGGGAAGATATAGCCTACTACGAGCAGTACTTC.

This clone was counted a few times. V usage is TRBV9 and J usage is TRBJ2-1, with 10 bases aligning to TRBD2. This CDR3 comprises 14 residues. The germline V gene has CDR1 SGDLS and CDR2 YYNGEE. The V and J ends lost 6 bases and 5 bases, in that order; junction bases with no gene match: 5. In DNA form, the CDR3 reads TGTGCCAGCAACCTAGCGGGAGCACACAATGAGCAGTTCTTC. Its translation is CASNLAGAHNEQFF.

The CDR3 sequence is CASSLQTTYEQYF. CDR3 in DNA: TGTGCCAGCAGTCTTCAGACTACCTACGAGCAGTACTTC. The rearrangement uses TRBV12-3 or TRBV12-4 and TRBJ2-7, with D tentatively TRBD2 (5 bases). V lost 5 bases to trimming and J lost 2 bases, with 10 bases between them. The CDR3 is 13 amino acids.

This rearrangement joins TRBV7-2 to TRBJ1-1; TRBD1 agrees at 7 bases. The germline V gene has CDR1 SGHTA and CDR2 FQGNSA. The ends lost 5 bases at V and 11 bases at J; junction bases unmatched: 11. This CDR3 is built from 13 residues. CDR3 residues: CASSGRQGNGAFF. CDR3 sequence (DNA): TGTGCCAGCAGCGGGAGACAGGGAAACGGTGCTTTCTTT.

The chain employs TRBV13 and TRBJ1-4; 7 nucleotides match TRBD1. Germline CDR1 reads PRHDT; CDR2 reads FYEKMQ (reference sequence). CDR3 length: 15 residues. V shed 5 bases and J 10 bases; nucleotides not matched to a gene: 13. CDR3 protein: CASSLSTGPVGKLFF. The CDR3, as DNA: TGTGCCAGCAGCCTATCGACAGGGCCGGTGGGAAAACTGTTTTTT.

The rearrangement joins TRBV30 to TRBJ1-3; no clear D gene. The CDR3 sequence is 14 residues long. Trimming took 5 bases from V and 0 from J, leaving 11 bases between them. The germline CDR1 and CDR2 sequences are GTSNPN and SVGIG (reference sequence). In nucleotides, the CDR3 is TGTGCCTGGGGTCGACGGAGCTCTGGAAACACCATATATTTT. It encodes CAWGRRSSGNTIYF. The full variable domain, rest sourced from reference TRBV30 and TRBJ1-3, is SQTIHQWPATLVQPVGSPLSLECTVEGTSNPNLYWYRQAAGRGLQLLFYSVGIGQISSEVPQNLSASRPQDRQFILSSKKLLLSDSGFYLCAWGRRSSGNTIYFGEGSWLTVV.

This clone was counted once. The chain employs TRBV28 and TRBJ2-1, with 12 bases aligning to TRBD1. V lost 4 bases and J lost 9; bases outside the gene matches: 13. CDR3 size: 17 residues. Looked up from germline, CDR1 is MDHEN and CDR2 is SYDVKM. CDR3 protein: CASSSLNRDRGRIEQFF. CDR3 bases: TGTGCCAGCAGTTCACTCAACCGGGACAGGGGGCGGATTGAGCAGTTCTTC.